The clone carrying this TCR beta chain appeared a few times. Its antigen remains unknown. TCRdb used MiXCR to reprocess the reads, holding one entry per CDR3 protein. Of approximately 30,000 distinct CDR3 sequences listed, under 20% were seen once; the top ten hold roughly 80%. This record belongs to a study of T cell repertoires in cytomegalovirus infection. Study overall: Matching HLA type and CMV infection were both indicated by public TCR beta signatures. General study results and limits: HLA-C-restricted CMV clonotypes gave the most frequent clonotype in two of eight donors. Cumulated frequencies of public TCR beta families served to identify carriers of CMV plus the relevant HLA.

The ends were cut back, 4 bases at V and 4 bases at J, with 13 bases in the middle. Germline CDR1 and CDR2: LGHNA and YNFKEQ. This CDR3 is 14 amino acids long. The material was CD8+ T cells from cultured PBMCs, obtained from culture after CMV antigen stimulation. The gene calls are TRBV4-2 and TRBJ1-2; TRBD1 is a possible D gene (5 bases). The TCR comes from a human donor in good health (CMV status not recorded). Some clones in this sample may be carry-over from other donors' samples. The CDR3 loop reads CASSPLGGAYGYTF. DNA for the CDR3: TGTGCCAGCAGCCCTCTCGGGGGAGCCTATGGCTACACCTTC.